This T cell receptor (beta chain) was captured in a study of blood T cell repertoires in COVID-19. Across the study: T cells, B-cell-depleted T cells, or PBMCs provided the cDNA or gDNA that served as material.

Methods used by the authors: Estimation of nucleated cell counts was performed using reference gene primer amplification. Sequencing was performed with immunoSEQ multiplex PCR; in TCRdb, only in-frame clones are kept and a portion is missing. V and J calls and clone size are copied from that table; D and trimming were computed from the DNA. This sample has 130,000 or so clones, with over 75% found just once. The CDR3 is made up of 17 amino acids. In germline, CDR1 is SSHAT, CDR2 FNYEAQ (reference sequence). The junction had 9 bases not matched to a gene; V was cut back by 2 bases and J by 5 bases. This chain connects TRBV7-7 to TRBJ2-3; 11 bases are shared with TRBD2. The TCR originated in a middle-aged man with acute or convalescent COVID-19. Sequencing was carried out using peripheral blood. The CDR3 loop reads CASSLTTSGSPGDTQYF. For the CDR3, the DNA is TGTGCCAGCAGCTTAACTACTAGCGGGAGTCCTGGAGATACGCAGTATTTT.